This T cell receptor beta chain was retrieved from a study of blood T cells in healthy people across ages. General study results and limits: Naive CD4+ cell counts and diversity both ran higher in long-lived than in aged donors.

Using a J-beta primer mix together with a sample-barcoded 5' primer, a second PCR was run for about 6 to 11 cycles. MiXCR was run by TCRdb on the 5' RACE reads, yielding one entry per CDR3 protein. The table lists about a million distinct CDR3 sequences, approximately 49% of them singletons. Worth noting for this clonotype: The antigen is unknown.

CDR3 length: 13 residues. The V gene lost 8 bases and the J gene lost 0 bases, with 9 bases spanning the gap. Germline values: CDR1 SNHLY, CDR2 FYNNEI. The sequencing input was blood. The V and J genes are TRBV2 and TRBJ2-3, with D perhaps given as TRBD1 or TRBD2 (5 bases each). The TCR was taken from a man aged 25 to 40 in good health. The CDR3 loop is CASGTGSTDTQYF. The CDR3 region has the DNA TGTGCCAGCGGGACGGGAAGCACAGATACGCAGTATTTT.